This TCR beta chain stems from a study of cytomegalovirus exposure and HLA in healthy donors. Both 60 Vbeta primers and 13 Jbeta primers went into the PCR. In the source study's methods: Later, an analysis found about 77 million unique TCR beta chains, and 9.5 million to 12 million of these were shared. TCRdb keeps only in-frame clones here, not all; method: immunoSEQ multiplex PCR. V, J and clone size were drawn from that table, and D and trimming were deduced from the DNA. Of 110,000 or so clones listed, 60% to 85% were seen once; the top ten hold approximately 3%. To note about this clone: Its specificity is not known.

General study findings and limits: In presence/absence analyses, roughly uniform sequencing depth across donors was assumed. Among immune exposure information, only CMV serostatus was available.

V gave up 2 bases and J gave up 4 bases; unmatched junction bases: 3. Germline V gene sequence: CDR1 MDHEN, CDR2 SYDVKM. The CDR3 loop spans 14 amino acids. This TCR was recovered from a woman aged 40 to 50 in good health and CMV-seropositive. The chain combines TRBV28 with TRBJ1-1; 8 bases align to TRBD1. The specimen was PBMCs. The CDR3 region has the DNA TGTGCCAGCAGTTTACAGGGGGCACTCACTGAAGCTTTCTTT. It yields the protein CASSLQGALTEAFF. Full variable domain (rest looked up from reference TRBV28 and TRBJ1-1): DVKVTQSSRYLVKRTGEKVFLECVQDMDHENMFWYRQDPGLGLRLIYFSYDVKMKEKGDIPEGYSVSREKKERFSLILESASTNQTSMYLCASSLQGALTEAFFGQGTRLTVV.